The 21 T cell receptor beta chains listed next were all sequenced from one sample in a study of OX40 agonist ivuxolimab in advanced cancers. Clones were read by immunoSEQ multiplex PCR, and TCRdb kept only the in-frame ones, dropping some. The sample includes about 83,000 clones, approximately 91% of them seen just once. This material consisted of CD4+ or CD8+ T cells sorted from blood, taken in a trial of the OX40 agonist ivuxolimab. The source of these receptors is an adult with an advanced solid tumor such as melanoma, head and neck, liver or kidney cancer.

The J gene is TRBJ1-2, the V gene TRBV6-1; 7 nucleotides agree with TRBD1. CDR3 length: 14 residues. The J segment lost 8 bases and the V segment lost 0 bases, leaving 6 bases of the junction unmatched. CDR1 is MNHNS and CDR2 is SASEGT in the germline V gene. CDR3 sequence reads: CASSEARTGGGYTF. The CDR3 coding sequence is TGTGCCAGCAGTGAAGCGCGGACAGGAGGCGGCTACACCTTC.

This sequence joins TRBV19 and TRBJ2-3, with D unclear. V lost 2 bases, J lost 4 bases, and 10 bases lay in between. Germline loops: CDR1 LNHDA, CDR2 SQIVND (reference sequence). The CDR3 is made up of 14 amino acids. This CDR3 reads CASSIQPPPDTQYF. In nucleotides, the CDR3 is TGTGCCAGTAGTATACAACCCCCCCCAGATACGCAGTATTTT.

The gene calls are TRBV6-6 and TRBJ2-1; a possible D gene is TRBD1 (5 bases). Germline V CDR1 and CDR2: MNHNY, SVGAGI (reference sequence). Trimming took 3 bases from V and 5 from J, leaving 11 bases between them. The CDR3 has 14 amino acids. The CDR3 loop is CASSYQGFDNEQFF. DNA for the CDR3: TGTGCCAGCAGTTATCAGGGTTTCGACAATGAGCAGTTCTTC.

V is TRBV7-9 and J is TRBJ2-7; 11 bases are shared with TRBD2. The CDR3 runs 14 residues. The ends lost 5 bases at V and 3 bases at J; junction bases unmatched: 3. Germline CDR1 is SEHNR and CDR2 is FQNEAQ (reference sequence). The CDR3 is CASSMGLADYEQYF. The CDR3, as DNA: TGTGCCAGCAGCATGGGACTAGCGGACTACGAGCAGTACTTC.

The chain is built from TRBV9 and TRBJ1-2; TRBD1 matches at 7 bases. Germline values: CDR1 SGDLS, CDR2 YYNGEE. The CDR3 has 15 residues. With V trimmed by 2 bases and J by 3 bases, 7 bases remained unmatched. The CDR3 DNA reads TGTGCCAGCAGCGTGGAGGGGGCGGCGGACTATGGCTACACCTTC. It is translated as CASSVEGAADYGYTF. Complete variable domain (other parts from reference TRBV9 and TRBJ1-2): DSGVTQTPKHLITATGQRVTLRCSPRSGDLSVYWYQQSLDQGLQFLIQYYNGEERAKGNILERFSAQQFPDLHSELNLSSLELGDSALYFCASSVEGAADYGYTFGSGTRLTVV.

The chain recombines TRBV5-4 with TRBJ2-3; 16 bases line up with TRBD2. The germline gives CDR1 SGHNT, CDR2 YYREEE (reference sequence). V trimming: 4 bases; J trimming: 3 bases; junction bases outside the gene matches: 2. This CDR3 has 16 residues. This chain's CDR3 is CASSRGLAGGTDTQYF. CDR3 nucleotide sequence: TGTGCCAGCAGCCGGGGACTAGCGGGGGGGACAGATACGCAGTATTTT.

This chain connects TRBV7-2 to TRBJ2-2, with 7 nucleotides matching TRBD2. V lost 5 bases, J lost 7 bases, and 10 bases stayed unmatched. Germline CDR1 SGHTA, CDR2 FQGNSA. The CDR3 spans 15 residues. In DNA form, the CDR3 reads TGTGCCAGCAGCCCCTGGACTAGTCAACGCGGGGAGCTGTTTTTT. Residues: CASSPWTSQRGELFF.

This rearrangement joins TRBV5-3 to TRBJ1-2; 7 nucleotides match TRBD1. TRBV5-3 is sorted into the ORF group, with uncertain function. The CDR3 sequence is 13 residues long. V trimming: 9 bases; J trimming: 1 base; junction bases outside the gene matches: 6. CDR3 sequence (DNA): TGTGCCATCCCGACAGGGTTTAACTATGGCTACACCTTC. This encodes CAIPTGFNYGYTF.

The CDR3 here is CASSRIRSLNTEAFF. DNA for the CDR3: TGTGCCAGCAGTCGAATCCGAAGCCTTAACACTGAAGCTTTCTTT. The rearrangement uses TRBV6-6 and TRBJ1-1; D gene ambiguous. Germline assignment: CDR1 MNHNY and CDR2 SVGAGI (reference sequence). There are 15 residues in the CDR3. Between the trimmed V and J ends, which lost 5 bases and 2 bases, there was a span of 15 bases.

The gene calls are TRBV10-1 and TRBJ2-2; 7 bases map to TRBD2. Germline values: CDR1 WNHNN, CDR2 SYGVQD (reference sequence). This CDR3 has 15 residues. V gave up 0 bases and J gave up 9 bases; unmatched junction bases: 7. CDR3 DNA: TGCGCCAGCAGTGAGTCGACTCGGGGGGATCGGGAGCTGTTTTTT. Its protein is CASSESTRGDRELFF.

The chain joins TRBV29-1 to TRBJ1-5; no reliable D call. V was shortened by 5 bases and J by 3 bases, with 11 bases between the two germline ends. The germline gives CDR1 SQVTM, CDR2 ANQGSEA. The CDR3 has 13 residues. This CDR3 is CSVSDTDNQPQHF. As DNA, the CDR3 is TGCAGCGTTTCTGACACTGACAATCAGCCCCAGCATTTT.

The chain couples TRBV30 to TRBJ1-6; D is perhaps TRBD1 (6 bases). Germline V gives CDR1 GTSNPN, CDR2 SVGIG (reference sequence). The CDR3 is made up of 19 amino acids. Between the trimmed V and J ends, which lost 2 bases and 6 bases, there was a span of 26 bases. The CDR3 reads CAWSTPYLQGNEGNSPLHF. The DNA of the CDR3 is TGTGCCTGGAGTACCCCCTACCTGCAGGGGAACGAGGGTAATTCACCCCTCCACTTT.

CDR3 DNA sequence: TGTGCCAGCAGCTGGGACACGAACTATGGCTACACCTTC. Its protein is CASSWDTNYGYTF. The chain combines TRBV5-4 with TRBJ1-2; the D gene is possibly TRBD1 (6 bases). Germline loops: CDR1 SGHNT, CDR2 YYREEE (reference sequence). This CDR3 is 13 amino acids long. Trimming removed 3 bases from V and 2 bases from J, with 8 bases in between.

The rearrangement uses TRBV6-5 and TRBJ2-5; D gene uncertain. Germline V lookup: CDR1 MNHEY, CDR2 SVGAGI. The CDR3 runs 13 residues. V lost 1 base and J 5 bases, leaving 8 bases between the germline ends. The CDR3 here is CASSYFGVETQYF. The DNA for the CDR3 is TGTGCCAGCAGTTACTTTGGGGTGGAGACCCAGTACTTC.

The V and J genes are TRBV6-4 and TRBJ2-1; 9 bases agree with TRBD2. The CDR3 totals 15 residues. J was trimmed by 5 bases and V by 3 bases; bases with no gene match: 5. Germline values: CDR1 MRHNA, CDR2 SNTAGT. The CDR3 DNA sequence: TGTGCCAGCAGTGATCTAGCGGGAATAGACAATGAGCAGTTCTTC. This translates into CASSDLAGIDNEQFF.

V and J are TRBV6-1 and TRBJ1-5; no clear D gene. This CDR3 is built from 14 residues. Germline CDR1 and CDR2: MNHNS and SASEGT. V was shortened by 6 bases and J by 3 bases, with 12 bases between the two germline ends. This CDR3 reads CASSDAGYNQPQHF. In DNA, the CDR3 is TGTGCCAGCAGCGATGCGGGGTACAATCAGCCCCAGCATTTT.

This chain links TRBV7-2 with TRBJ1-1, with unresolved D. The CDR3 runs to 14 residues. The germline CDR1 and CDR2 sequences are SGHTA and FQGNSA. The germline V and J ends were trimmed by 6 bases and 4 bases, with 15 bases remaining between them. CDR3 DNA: TGTGCCAGCAGTTCCACCTATCGGGGCACTGAAGCTTTCTTT. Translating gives CASSSTYRGTEAFF.

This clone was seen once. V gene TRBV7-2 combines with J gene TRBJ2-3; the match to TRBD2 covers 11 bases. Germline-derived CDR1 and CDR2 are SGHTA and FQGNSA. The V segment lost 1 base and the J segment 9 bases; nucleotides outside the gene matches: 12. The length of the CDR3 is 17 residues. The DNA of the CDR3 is TGTGCCAGCAGCTTAGGATCGAGTAGCGGGGGGGAGGTGACGCAGTATTTT. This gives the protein CASSLGSSSGGEVTQYF.

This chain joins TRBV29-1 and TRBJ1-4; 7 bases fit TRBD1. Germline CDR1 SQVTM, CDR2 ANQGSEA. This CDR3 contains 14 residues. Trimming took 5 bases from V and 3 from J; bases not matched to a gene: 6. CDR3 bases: TGCAGCGTTACGACAGGGAAATCTAATGAAAAACTGTTTTTT. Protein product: CSVTTGKSNEKLFF.

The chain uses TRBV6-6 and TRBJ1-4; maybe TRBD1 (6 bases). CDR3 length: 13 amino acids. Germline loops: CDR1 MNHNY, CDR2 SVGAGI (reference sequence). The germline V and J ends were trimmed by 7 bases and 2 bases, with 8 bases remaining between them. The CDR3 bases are TGTGCCAGCATCCAGGGGACTAATGAAAAACTGTTTTTT. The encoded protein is CASIQGTNEKLFF.

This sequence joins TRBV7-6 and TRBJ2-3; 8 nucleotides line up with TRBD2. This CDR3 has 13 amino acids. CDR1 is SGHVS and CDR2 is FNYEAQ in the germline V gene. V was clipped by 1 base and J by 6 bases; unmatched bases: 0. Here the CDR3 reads CASSLGLADTQYF. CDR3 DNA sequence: TGTGCCAGCAGCTTAGGACTAGCGGATACGCAGTATTTT. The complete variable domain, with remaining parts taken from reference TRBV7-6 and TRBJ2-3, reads GAGVSQSPRYKVTKRGQDVALRCDPISGHVSLYWYRQALGQGPEFLTYFNYEAQQDKSGLPNDRFSAERPEGSISTLTIQRTEQRDSAMYRCASSLGLADTQYFGPGTRLTVL.